The rows below give T cell receptor beta chains drawn from one sample of a study of patients and donors after allogeneic stem cell transplantation. TCRdb independently ran MiXCR on the RT-PCR reads; one entry per CDR3 protein. The table lists about 150,000 distinct CDR3 sequences, 24% of them singletons, with 26% in the top ten. The material sequenced was blood, either unsorted or a sorted T cell fraction (not recorded which). These receptors were obtained from a human donor who was either an allogeneic HSCT recipient or a stem cell or donor lymphocyte infusion donor (not recorded which). It is not recorded whose cells these are; they may come from a transplant donor. Both conserved end residues are part of each CDR3. The D gene is left open where the match is weak. Not every row has a clone size; where given, it reads once, few, many or a size class.

V	D	length	size	J	CDR3	DNA
TRBV29-1	TRBD1	13	NA	TRBJ1-2	CSVEGRQGDGYTF	TGCAGCGTTGAGGGGAGACAGGGTGATGGCTACACCTTC
TRBV12-3/TRBV12-4	TRBD2	17	few	TRBJ2-3	CASSYPTGLAGTDTQYF	TGTGCCAGCAGTTACCCAACGGGACTAGCGGGCACAGATACGCAGTATTTT
TRBV29-1	NA	13	few	TRBJ2-7	CSVGGGRVYEQYF	TGCAGCGTTGGCGGAGGCAGGGTCTACGAGCAGTACTTC
TRBV6-2/TRBV6-3	TRBD1	15	NA	TRBJ2-1	CASSYSGQGYNEQFF	TGTGCCAGCAGTTACTCCGGACAGGGATACAATGAGCAGTTCTTC
TRBV12-3/TRBV12-4	NA	15	NA	TRBJ1-3	CASSLWSTLGNTIYF	TGTGCCAGCAGTTTATGGAGTACCCTAGGAAACACCATATATTTT
TRBV29-1	NA	11	few	TRBJ1-1	CSVDSGVAAFF	TGCAGCGTTGATAGTGGGGTCGCGGCTTTCTTT
TRBV5-1	NA	15	NA	TRBJ2-1	CASSWQGWIYNEQFF	TGCGCCAGCAGCTGGCAGGGGTGGATATACAATGAGCAGTTCTTC
TRBV19	NA	13	NA	TRBJ2-1	CASSKQEYNEQFF	TGTGCCAGTAGTAAACAGGAATACAATGAGCAGTTCTTC
TRBV20-1	NA	16	NA	TRBJ2-2	CSAKGSGGSNTGELFF	TGCAGTGCCAAGGGATCCGGGGGATCCAACACCGGGGAGCTGTTTTTT
TRBV29-1	TRBD1	13	few	TRBJ1-1	CSVEKTGDTEAFF	TGCAGCGTCGAAAAGACAGGGGACACTGAAGCTTTCTTT
TRBV7-2	NA	14	NA	TRBJ2-1	CASRLDSSYNEQFF	TGTGCCAGCAGACTAGACAGCTCCTACAATGAGCAGTTCTTC
TRBV7-3	TRBD2	16	NA	TRBJ2-3	CSSSDPTSGGPYTQYF	TGTTCCAGCAGCGACCCGACTAGCGGGGGGCCGTATACGCAGTATTTT
TRBV5-6	TRBD2	17	NA	TRBJ2-3	CASSLLASGRGTDTQYF	TGTGCCAGCAGCTTGCTGGCTAGCGGGAGGGGGACGGATACGCAGTATTTT
TRBV12-3/TRBV12-4	NA	13	NA	TRBJ1-2	CASSLNGNYGYTF	TGTGCCAGCAGTTTGAACGGAAACTATGGCTACACCTTC
TRBV6-5	TRBD1	15	NA	TRBJ1-1	CASGYQGAPGTEAFF	TGTGCCAGCGGCTATCAGGGGGCGCCGGGCACTGAAGCTTTCTTT
TRBV9	NA	14	NA	TRBJ2-7	CASSVDPVNPEQYF	TGTGCCAGCAGCGTAGACCCCGTTAATCCCGAGCAGTACTTC
TRBV20-1	TRBD2	14	NA	TRBJ2-3	CSASRRESTDTQYF	TGCAGTGCTAGTAGGCGGGAGAGCACAGATACGCAGTATTTT
TRBV6-5	NA	11	few	TRBJ2-3	CASSYSDTQYF	TGTGCCAGCAGTTACTCAGATACGCAGTATTTT
TRBV27	NA	15	NA	TRBJ2-1	CASSLGAGPHNEQFF	TGTGCCAGCAGTTTAGGGGCAGGCCCCCACAATGAGCAGTTCTTC
TRBV10-3	NA	17	NA	TRBJ1-2	CAISALGRDTSNYGYTF	TGTGCCATCAGTGCCCTGGGCCGGGACACCTCTAACTATGGCTACACCTTC
TRBV12-3/TRBV12-4	NA	16	NA	TRBJ2-4	CASSLEWGRQANIQYF	TGTGCCAGCAGTTTAGAATGGGGTCGGCAGGCCAACATTCAGTACTTC
TRBV5-1	NA	14	NA	TRBJ2-7	CASSFRAISYEQYF	TGCGCCAGCAGCTTCCGGGCCATCTCCTACGAGCAGTACTTC
TRBV7-9	TRBD2	14	NA	TRBJ2-3	CASSATSGTDTQYF	TGTGCCAGCAGCGCTACTAGCGGCACAGATACGCAGTATTTT
TRBV12-3/TRBV12-4	NA	16	few	TRBJ1-5	CASSLGLFYSNQPQHF	TGTGCCAGCAGTTTAGGCCTGTTTTATAGCAATCAGCCCCAGCATTTT
TRBV27	NA	13	once	TRBJ1-4	CASSTWANEKLFF	TGTGCCAGCAGTACATGGGCCAATGAAAAACTGTTTTTT
TRBV12-3/TRBV12-4	TRBD2	16	NA	TRBJ2-1	CASSWGLAGIYNEQFF	TGTGCCAGCAGTTGGGGACTAGCGGGAATCTACAATGAGCAGTTCTTC
TRBV4-1	NA	15	few	TRBJ2-7	CASSQVAVSLYEQYF	TGCGCCAGCAGCCAAGTGGCAGTTTCACTCTACGAGCAGTACTTC